Below, 22 T cell receptor beta chains from the same sample are listed, as sequenced in a study of graft-versus-host responses after intestinal transplantation. Sequencing was performed with immunoSEQ multiplex PCR; in TCRdb, only in-frame clones are kept and a portion is missing. The sample yields roughly 38,000 clones, 93% seen once. No antigen has been identified for these receptors. Sequences were derived from unstimulated CD8+ T cells sorted from spleen or lymph node cells, sampled before transplant. All receptors come from a human donor who was the organ donor for an intestinal transplant.

This rearrangement joins TRBV23-1 to TRBJ1-3; no clear D gene. TRBV23-1 is sorted into the ORF group, with uncertain function. V shed 6 bases and J shed 3 bases, with 9 bases lying between them. The CDR3 runs to 13 residues. The CDR3 here is CASSPKGGNTIYF. CDR3 DNA sequence: TGCGCCAGCAGCCCAAAGGGTGGAAACACCATATATTTT.

The gene calls are TRBV19 and TRBJ2-7; 7 nucleotides agree with TRBD1. The CDR3 sequence is 17 residues long. CDR1 is LNHDA, CDR2 SQIVND, per germline (reference sequence). V dropped 2 bases and J dropped 4; count of bases not matched to a gene: 14. The CDR3 DNA reads TGTGCCAGTAGTATACCCAAGAACAGGGGTGTTTGGTACGAGCAGTACTTC. It translates to CASSIPKNRGVWYEQYF.

This rearrangement joins TRBV27 to TRBJ2-7; TRBD1 aligns across 10 bases. With V trimmed by 3 bases and J by 2 bases, 1 base remained unmatched. This CDR3 contains 14 residues. Germline assignment: CDR1 MNHEY and CDR2 SMNVEV (reference sequence). The CDR3 loop reads CASSFGTGAYEQYF. The DNA for the CDR3 is TGTGCCAGCAGTTTCGGGACAGGGGCCTACGAGCAGTACTTC.

This chain links TRBV28 with TRBJ2-3; 9 bases are shared with TRBD1. Germline loops: CDR1 MDHEN, CDR2 SYDVKM. J was trimmed by 2 bases and V by 4 bases; bases with no gene match: 4. There are 15 residues in the CDR3. The CDR3 DNA is TGTGCCAGCAGTTCCGGGACAGGGCACACAGATACGCAGTATTTT. This gives the protein CASSSGTGHTDTQYF.

This chain joins TRBV27 and TRBJ1-4; D unresolved. This CDR3 is built from 16 residues. In germline, CDR1 is MNHEY, CDR2 SMNVEV (reference sequence). V lost 2 bases, J lost 0 bases, and 10 bases lay in between. The CDR3 DNA reads TGTGCCAGCAGTTTACGGATCCATACAACTAATGAAAAACTGTTTTTT. Translated, it gives CASSLRIHTTNEKLFF.

This clone showed up just once. The chain is built from TRBV29-1 and TRBJ1-2, with 7 positions matching TRBD1. V trimming: 7 bases; J trimming: 4 bases; junction bases outside the gene matches: 9. The CDR3 consists of 13 residues. Per the germline V gene, CDR1 is SQVTM and CDR2 is ANQGSEA. CDR3 loop: CSAGGTALYGYTF. Here the CDR3 DNA reads TGCAGCGCCGGAGGGACAGCGCTCTATGGCTACACCTTC.

The chain recombines TRBV9 with TRBJ2-1; 7 nucleotides agree with TRBD1. The CDR3 contains 17 residues. V gave up 5 bases and J gave up 3 bases; unmatched junction bases: 14. Germline-derived CDR1 and CDR2 are SGDLS and YYNGEE. CDR3 protein: CASSETQGIGDYNEQFF. The CDR3 DNA is TGTGCCAGCAGTGAAACACAGGGGATCGGGGACTACAATGAGCAGTTCTTC. Complete variable domain (other parts from reference TRBV9 and TRBJ2-1): DSGVTQTPKHLITATGQRVTLRCSPRSGDLSVYWYQQSLDQGLQFLIQYYNGEERAKGNILERFSAQQFPDLHSELNLSSLELGDSALYFCASSETQGIGDYNEQFFGPGTRLTVL.

The chain couples TRBV6-6 to TRBJ2-3, with 11 bases identical to TRBD2. Germline V gene data show CDR1 as MNHNY and CDR2 as SVGAGI (reference sequence). CDR3 length: 14 amino acids. Trimming cost V 7 bases and J 4 bases; bases outside gene matches: 4. CDR3 sequence: CASNPLAGADTQYF. The CDR3 DNA reads as TGTGCCAGCAATCCACTAGCGGGAGCAGATACGCAGTATTTT.

This chain uses TRBV7-8 with TRBJ2-1; 8 bases align to TRBD2. This CDR3 region has 14 residues. CDR1 SGHVS and CDR2 FQNEAQ come from the germline V gene. With 7 bases clipped from V and 8 bases from J, the junction kept 10 bases outside the gene matches. The CDR3 DNA sequence: TGTGCCAGCATCCCGGGACTAGGGACCCATGAGCAGTTCTTC. It specifies CASIPGLGTHEQFF.

In its sample, this clone was seen once. One end of the junction varies from germline; a read error may be responsible. The same CDR3 is also encoded by other DNA sequences in this sample. The genes are TRBV4-3 and TRBJ2-1; a possible D gene is TRBD1 (6 bases). Germline V CDR1 and CDR2: LGHNA, YSLEER. The CDR3 runs to 16 residues. The CDR3 DNA reads TGCGCCAGTAGCCAAGATAGACAGGATAAAAACAATGAGCAGTTCTTC. Encoded protein: CASSQDRQDKNNEQFF.

The chain employs TRBV4-2 and TRBJ2-1; 11 nucleotides align to TRBD2. J gave up 15 bases and V 1 base, and 20 bases lay outside the gene matches. CDR1 is LGHNA and CDR2 is YNFKEQ in the germline V gene. This CDR3 comprises 18 residues. The CDR3 sequence: CASSQGPSGRTAASDLFF. In nucleotides, the CDR3 is TGTGCCAGCAGCCAAGGGCCTAGCGGGAGGACGGCAGCCTCGGATCTGTTCTTC.

The V call is TRBV13, the J call TRBJ1-2; 7 nucleotides agree with TRBD1. The V and J ends lost 1 base and 8 bases, in that order; junction bases with no gene match: 7. Germline values: CDR1 PRHDT, CDR2 FYEKMQ (reference sequence). The CDR3 contains 14 residues. The CDR3 spells CASSLDRGYWGYTF. The CDR3, as DNA: TGTGCCAGCAGCTTAGACAGGGGATATTGGGGCTACACCTTC. The full variable domain, completed using reference TRBV13 and TRBJ1-2, is AAGVIQSPRHLIKEKRETATLKCYPIPRHDTVYWYQQGPGQDPQFLISFYEKMQSDKGSIPDRFSAQQFSDYHSELNMSSLELGDSALYFCASSLDRGYWGYTFGSGTRLTVV.

About this clone itself: Its ends do not fully match the called genes, so a read error is possible. V gene TRBV7-9 combines with J gene TRBJ2-4; D is perhaps TRBD2 (7 bases). CDR1 is SEHNR, CDR2 FQNEAQ, per germline (reference sequence). This CDR3 contains 14 residues. The CDR3 region is CASSPVGGRKGFLF. The CDR3 DNA follows: TGTGCCAGCAGCCCCGTGGGGGGGCGGAAGGGATTCCTCTTC.

As concerns this clone: An end of the junction differs from the germline gene, which may be a read error. The chain recombines TRBV2 with TRBJ1-1; D is unresolved. This CDR3 spans 14 amino acids. Per the germline V gene, CDR1 is SNHLY and CDR2 is FYNNEI. The CDR3 coding sequence is TGTGCCAGCAGCGAAGGGCCTGTGAACACTGAAGCTTTCTTT. This translates into CASSEGPVNTEAFF.

The rearrangement links TRBV6-6 to TRBJ1-4; no definite D call. This CDR3 is 15 amino acids long. Trimming removed 5 bases from V and 5 bases from J, with 15 bases in between. Germline CDR1 is MNHNY and CDR2 is SVGAGI (reference sequence). The CDR3 loop reads CASSTKGWPNEKLFF. The CDR3 DNA reads TGTGCCAGCAGTACAAAAGGGTGGCCGAATGAAAAACTGTTTTTT.

This clone appeared once. The chain employs TRBV6-5 and TRBJ2-5; the D is unclear. Germline V gives CDR1 MNHEY, CDR2 SVGAGI. V was clipped by 7 bases and J by 2 bases, with 14 bases between them. The CDR3 sequence is 14 residues long. CDR3 in DNA: TGTGCCAGCACCTCCCCGGAAGTGCAAGAGACCCAGTACTTC. Its translation is CASTSPEVQETQYF.

The chain combines TRBV4-1 with TRBJ2-7; D is perhaps TRBD1 (5 bases). V gave up 0 bases and J gave up 3 bases, with 12 bases separating them. The CDR3 runs 15 residues. Looked up from germline, CDR1 is MGHRA and CDR2 is YSYEKL. CDR3 loop: CASSQEDSSNYEQYF. CDR3 coding DNA: TGCGCCAGCAGCCAAGAAGACAGCTCAAACTACGAGCAGTACTTC.

V is TRBV4-1 and J is TRBJ2-1, with TRBD2 as a possible D gene (6 bases). V was cut by 4 bases and J by 9 bases, with 10 bases left in between. Per germline, CDR1 MGHRA and CDR2 YSYEKL. The CDR3 spans 12 residues. The CDR3 DNA reads TGCGCCAGCAGCCCCGTGGGGGGTGAGCAGTTCTTC. The encoded protein is CASSPVGGEQFF.

V gene TRBV4-1 combines with J gene TRBJ1-3; D remains unclear. The germline V gene has CDR1 MGHRA and CDR2 YSYEKL. This CDR3 has 17 amino acids. Trimming removed 4 bases from V and 0 bases from J, with 16 bases in between. The CDR3 loop reads CASSLLGLQTSGNTIYF. The CDR3 nucleotides read TGCGCCAGCAGCCTTCTTGGCTTACAGACCTCTGGAAACACCATATATTTT.

The genes are TRBV7-9 and TRBJ2-5; 9 bases fit TRBD2. The CDR3 runs to 15 residues. The junction had 5 bases not matched to a gene; V was cut back by 1 base and J by 5 bases. The germline gives CDR1 SEHNR, CDR2 FQNEAQ (reference sequence). The CDR3 spells CASSLGTSEGETQYF. The CDR3 DNA sequence: TGTGCCAGCAGCTTAGGGACTAGCGAGGGGGAGACCCAGTACTTC.

Details on this clone: The same CDR3 also results from other DNA sequences found in this sample. The chain uses TRBV27 and TRBJ1-2, with D tentatively TRBD1 (5 bases). V lost 5 bases to trimming and J lost 8 bases, with 21 bases between them. This CDR3 region has 15 residues. Germline V gene sequence: CDR1 MNHEY, CDR2 SMNVEV (reference sequence). The CDR3 reads CASSPLPQGRGGYTF. The CDR3 DNA reads as TGTGCCAGCAGTCCCCTGCCCCAGGGAAGAGGAGGCTACACCTTC.

The V call is TRBV29-1, the J call TRBJ2-4, with D hard to call. Between the trimmed V and J ends, which lost 0 bases and 0 bases, there was a span of 9 bases. CDR3 length: 15 amino acids. Per the germline V gene, CDR1 is SQVTM and CDR2 is ANQGSEA. CDR3 bases: TGCAGCGTTGAAGATGCCGACCTAGCCAAAAACATTCAGTACTTC. Its protein product is CSVEDADLAKNIQYF.